Described below is a single T cell receptor beta chain sequence and its context. Antigen unknown. The data belong to a study of vaccination and CD4 T cells after COVID-19. Sequenced with the Oncomine TCR Beta short-read assay was DNA taken from cultured CD4+ T cells. TCRdb recomputed calls from the PCR reads with MiXCR, one row per CDR3 protein. Among roughly 18,000 distinct CDR3 sequences listed, about 45% were seen once. Sample treatment: roughly ten-day PBMC culture with coronavirus spike peptide pools or control peptides (ViraFEST assay). Before TCRs were sequenced, ViraFEST expanded antigen-specific T cells with peptide pools. Looked up from germline, CDR1 is DFQATT and CDR2 is SNEGSKA (reference sequence). The CDR3 is 13 amino acids. Trimming stripped 6 bases from V and 5 bases from J, with 15 bases between.

The chain links TRBV20-1 to TRBJ2-3, with D possibly TRBD2 on 7 matching bases. Sequences were derived from CD4+ T cells from blood, cultured in vitro, sampled after SARS-CoV-2 vaccination. This receptor was obtained from a human donor who had recovered from COVID-19. CDR3 coding DNA: TGCAGTGCCAACCCCGGGGGGCGAGATACGCAGTATTTT. Its translation is CSANPGGRDTQYF.